The 14 T cell receptor beta chains reported below all come from one sample, sequenced in a study of technical replicates of blood from a handful of donors (dated 2017 in TCRdb). The library was generated by the immunoSEQ multiplex PCR assay. Imported from immuneACCESS, the table was reduced by TCRdb to in-frame sequences with V and J called. These copies leave out some clones; in studies compared against another copy, an unresolved V gene accounts for under half, and the cause of the remainder is not known. Counted in this sample were tens of thousands of clones; about 91% of them appeared once. The ten top clones hold about 0.27% of the sample. The specimen was T cells isolated from PBMCs. Source of these receptors: a human donor in good health.

This clone was found once. The V call is TRBV5-1, the J call TRBJ2-3; 10 bases fit TRBD1. Germline lookup yields CDR1 SGHRS and CDR2 YFSETQ. V was clipped by 3 bases and J by 6 bases; unmatched bases: 7. The CDR3 sequence is 15 residues long. The CDR3: CASSSGTGVLDTQYF. The CDR3 nucleotides are TGCGCCAGCAGCTCCGGGACAGGGGTTCTTGATACGCAGTATTTT.

The chain recombines TRBV6-1 with TRBJ1-2; weak D call: TRBD1 (6 bases). CDR1 is MNHNS and CDR2 is SASEGT in the germline V gene. Trimming removed 9 bases at V and 8 bases at J, with 13 bases between. The CDR3 sequence is 11 residues long. The CDR3 bases are TGTGCCAGGGATCAGGGGTTAGGCTACACCTTC. Protein: CARDQGLGYTF.

The chain has TRBV11-3 and TRBJ2-1, with D possibly TRBD2 on 6 matching bases. This CDR3 comprises 14 residues. Germline CDR1 SGHNT, CDR2 YENEEA. Trimming pared 1 base from V and 9 bases from J, leaving 13 bases between. The CDR3 loop reads CASSLGAGSREQFF. The CDR3 nucleotides are TGTGCCAGCAGCTTAGGTGCGGGGAGCCGTGAGCAGTTCTTC.

This chain links TRBV5-1 with TRBJ2-7; no clear D gene. V dropped 0 bases and J dropped 5 bases, with 6 bases sitting between them. This CDR3 is built from 12 residues. Germline V gene data show CDR1 as SGHRS and CDR2 as YFSETQ. The CDR3, as DNA: TGCGCCAGCAGCTTGGGTAGTAACGAGCAGTACTTC. Translated: CASSLGSNEQYF.

This rearrangement joins TRBV19 to TRBJ1-5, with 9 nucleotides matching TRBD1. The CDR3 consists of 13 residues. The V segment lost 10 bases and the J segment 3 bases; nucleotides outside the gene matches: 4. Germline V gene sequence: CDR1 LNHDA, CDR2 SQIVND (reference sequence). CDR3 sequence: CATRDRVNQPQHF. The DNA of the CDR3 is TGTGCCACCCGGGACAGGGTCAATCAGCCCCAGCATTTT. The full variable domain, its missing parts supplied by reference TRBV19 and TRBJ1-5, is DGGITQSPKYLFRKEGQNVTLSCEQNLNHDAMYWYRQDPGQGLRLIYYSQIVNDFQKGDIAEGYSVSREKKESFPLTVTSAQKNPTAFYLCATRDRVNQPQHFGDGTRLSIL.

V and J are TRBV13 and TRBJ2-2, with 14 bases that match TRBD2. Germline assignment: CDR1 PRHDT and CDR2 FYEKMQ (reference sequence). V lost 3 bases and J lost 1; bases outside the gene matches: 7. CDR3 size: 19 residues. CDR3 loop: CASSFGTSGSVVNTGELFF. The CDR3 nucleotides are TGTGCCAGCAGCTTCGGGACTAGCGGGAGCGTTGTGAACACCGGGGAGCTGTTTTTT.

The chain couples TRBV7-9 to TRBJ1-5, with TRBD1 identical over 8 bases. The V gene end was trimmed by 3 bases and the J gene end by 0 bases; junction bases not matched to a gene: 10. Germline V gives CDR1 SEHNR, CDR2 FQNEAQ (reference sequence). The CDR3 is made up of 18 amino acids. This CDR3 is CASSFGQGSLYSNQPQHF. In nucleotides, the CDR3 is TGTGCCAGCAGCTTCGGACAGGGTTCTCTTTATAGCAATCAGCCCCAGCATTTT.

The genes are TRBV25-1 and TRBJ2-1; TRBD1 is a possible D gene (5 bases). Trimming cost V 3 bases and J 5 bases, with 11 bases left between them. Germline CDR1 is MGHDK and CDR2 is SYGVNS. The CDR3 runs to 14 residues. CDR3 loop: CASSEETAHNEQFF. For the CDR3, the DNA is TGTGCCAGCAGTGAGGAGACAGCCCACAATGAGCAGTTCTTC.

This rearrangement joins TRBV9 to TRBJ2-3; a weak D match, TRBD2 (5 bases). Deletions cut 4 bases from V and 4 bases from J, with 10 bases between. The CDR3 consists of 13 residues. Germline V gene lookup returns CDR1 SGDLS and CDR2 YYNGEE. The CDR3 DNA reads as TGTGCCAGCAGCCCTGGACTGTCAGATACGCAGTATTTT. It encodes CASSPGLSDTQYF.

The chain carries TRBV4-2 and TRBJ2-1, with D possibly TRBD2 on 6 matching bases. Germline values: CDR1 LGHNA, CDR2 YNFKEQ. The CDR3 totals 16 residues. Trimming removed 4 bases at V and 5 bases at J, with 18 bases between. As DNA, the CDR3 is TGTGCCAGCAGCCCCCAAGGCGGGACTTGGAACAATGAGCAGTTCTTC. It translates to CASSPQGGTWNNEQFF.

The gene calls are TRBV10-3 and TRBJ1-5; D possibly corresponds to TRBD1 (6 bases). V dropped 0 bases and J dropped 2 bases, with 14 bases sitting between them. Germline CDR1 is ENHRY and CDR2 is SYGVKD. This CDR3 region has 17 residues. This chain's CDR3 is CAISESKAGGGNQPQHF. The CDR3 region has the DNA TGTGCCATCAGTGAGTCTAAGGCGGGGGGCGGCAATCAGCCCCAGCATTTT.

CDR3 residues: CASRLAGGGYEQYF. The CDR3 DNA reads TGTGCCAGCAGACTGGCGGGGGGCGGATACGAGCAGTACTTC. The rearrangement uses TRBV5-6 and TRBJ2-7; 8 nucleotides line up with TRBD2. The V gene's germline CDR1 is SGHDT and CDR2 YYEEEE. The length of the CDR3 is 14 residues. V gave up 5 bases and J gave up 4 bases; unmatched junction bases: 8.

This clone came up once. The chain joins TRBV4-1 to TRBJ1-1, with 8 bases identical to TRBD1. Germline trimming cut 0 bases from V and 3 bases from J; bases unmatched to any gene: 12. There are 18 residues in the CDR3. The germline V gene has CDR1 MGHRA and CDR2 YSYEKL. CDR3 protein: CASSQDVNLGQGDTEAFF. The CDR3 DNA follows: TGCGCCAGCAGCCAAGATGTTAATCTCGGACAGGGAGACACTGAAGCTTTCTTT.

The gene calls are TRBV29-1 and TRBJ2-7, with 7 nucleotides matching TRBD2. With 7 bases clipped from V and 0 bases from J, the junction kept 3 bases outside the gene matches. Germline assignment: CDR1 SQVTM and CDR2 ANQGSEA. The length of the CDR3 is 12 residues. CDR3 sequence (DNA): TGCAGCGGGAGACTAGCCTCCTACGAGCAGTACTTC. It translates to CSGRLASYEQYF.